This TCR beta chain comes out of a study of cytomegalovirus exposure and HLA in healthy donors. Across the study: The approximately 110 validation repertoires, a later analysis reported, used the same platform as the 550 to 800 first-cohort repertoires.

A note on this clone: Its cognate antigen is unknown.

Whole-study findings and limits: Testing in vitro showed a few CMV-associated chains specific for CMV antigens. Listed as cytomegalovirus-associated were over 150 TCR beta chains.

Clones were read by immunoSEQ multiplex PCR, and TCRdb kept only the in-frame ones, dropping some. The data hold 150,000 to 200,000 clones, with approximately 80% observed a single time. The receptor was derived from a woman younger than 45 in good health and CMV-seropositive. Sequencing was performed on PBMCs.

This chain's CDR3 is CASSPLSPGQGKETQYF. In DNA, the CDR3 is TGTGCCAGCAGCCCACTAAGCCCGGGACAGGGGAAAGAGACCCAGTACTTC. This chain links TRBV11-2 with TRBJ2-5; 10 bases match TRBD1. J lost 3 bases, V lost 5 bases, and 12 bases had no gene match. This CDR3 region has 17 residues. Germline V gene data show CDR1 as SGHAT and CDR2 as FQNNGV.